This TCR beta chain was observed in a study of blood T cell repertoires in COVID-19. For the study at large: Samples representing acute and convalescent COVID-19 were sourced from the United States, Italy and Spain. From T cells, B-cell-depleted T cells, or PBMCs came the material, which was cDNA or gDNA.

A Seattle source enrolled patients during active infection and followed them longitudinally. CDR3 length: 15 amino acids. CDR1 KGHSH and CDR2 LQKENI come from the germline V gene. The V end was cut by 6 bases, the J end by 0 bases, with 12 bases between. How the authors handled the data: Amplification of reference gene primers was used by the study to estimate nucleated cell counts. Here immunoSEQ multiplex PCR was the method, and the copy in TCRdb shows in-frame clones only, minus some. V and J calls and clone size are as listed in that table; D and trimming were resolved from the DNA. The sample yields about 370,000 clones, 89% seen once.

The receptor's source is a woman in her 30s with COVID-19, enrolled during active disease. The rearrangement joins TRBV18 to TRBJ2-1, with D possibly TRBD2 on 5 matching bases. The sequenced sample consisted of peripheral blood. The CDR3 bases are TGTGCCAGCTCGGAGGAGAGGAGCTCCTACAATGAGCAGTTCTTC. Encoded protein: CASSEERSSYNEQFF.